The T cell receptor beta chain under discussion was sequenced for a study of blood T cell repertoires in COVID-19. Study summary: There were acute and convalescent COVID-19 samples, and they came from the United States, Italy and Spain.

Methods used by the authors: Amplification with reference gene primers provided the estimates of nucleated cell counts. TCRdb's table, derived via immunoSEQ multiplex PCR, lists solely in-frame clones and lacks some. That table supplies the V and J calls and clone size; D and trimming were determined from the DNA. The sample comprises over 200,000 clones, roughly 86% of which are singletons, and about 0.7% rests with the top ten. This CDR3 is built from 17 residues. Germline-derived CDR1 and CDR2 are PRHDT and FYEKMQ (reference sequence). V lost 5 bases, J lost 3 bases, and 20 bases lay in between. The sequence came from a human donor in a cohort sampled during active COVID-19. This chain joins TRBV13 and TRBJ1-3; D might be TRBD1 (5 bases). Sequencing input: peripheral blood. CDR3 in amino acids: CASSHLTGGIGGNTIYF. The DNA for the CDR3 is TGTGCCAGCAGCCACCTGACGGGGGGAATTGGTGGAAACACCATATATTTT. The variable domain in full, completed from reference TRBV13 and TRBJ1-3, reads AAGVIQSPRHLIKEKRETATLKCYPIPRHDTVYWYQQGPGQDPQFLISFYEKMQSDKGSIPDRFSAQQFSDYHSELNMSSLELGDSALYFCASSHLTGGIGGNTIYFGEGSWLTVV.